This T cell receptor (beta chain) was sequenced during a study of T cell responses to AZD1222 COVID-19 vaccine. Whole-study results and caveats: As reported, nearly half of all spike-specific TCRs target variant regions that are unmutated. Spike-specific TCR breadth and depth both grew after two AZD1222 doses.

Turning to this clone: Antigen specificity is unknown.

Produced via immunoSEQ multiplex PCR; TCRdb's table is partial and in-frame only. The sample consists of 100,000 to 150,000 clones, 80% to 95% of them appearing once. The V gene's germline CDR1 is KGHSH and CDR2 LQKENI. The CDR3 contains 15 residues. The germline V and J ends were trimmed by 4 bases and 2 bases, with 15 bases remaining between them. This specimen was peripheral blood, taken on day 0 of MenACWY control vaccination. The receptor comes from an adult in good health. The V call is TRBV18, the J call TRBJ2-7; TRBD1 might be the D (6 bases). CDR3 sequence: CASSLNRDTPYEQYF. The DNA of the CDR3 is TGTGCCAGCTCACTGAACCGGGACACCCCCTACGAGCAGTACTTC. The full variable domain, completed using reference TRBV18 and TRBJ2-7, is NAGVMQNPRHLVRRRGQEARLRCSPMKGHSHVYWYRQLPEEGLKFMVYLQKENIIDESGMPKERFSAEFPKEGPSILRIQQVVRGDSAAYFCASSLNRDTPYEQYFGPGTRLTVT.